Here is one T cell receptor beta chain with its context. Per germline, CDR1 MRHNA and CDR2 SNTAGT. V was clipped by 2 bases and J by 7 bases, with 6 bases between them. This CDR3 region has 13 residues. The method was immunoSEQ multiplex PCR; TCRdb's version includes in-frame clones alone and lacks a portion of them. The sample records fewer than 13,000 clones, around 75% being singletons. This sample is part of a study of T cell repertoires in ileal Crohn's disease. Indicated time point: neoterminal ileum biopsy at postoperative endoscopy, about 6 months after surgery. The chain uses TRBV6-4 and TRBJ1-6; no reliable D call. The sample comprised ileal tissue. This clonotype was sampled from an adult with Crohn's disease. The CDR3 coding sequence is TGTGCCAGCAGTGACAGGGAGAATTCACCCCTCCACTTT. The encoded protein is CASSDRENSPLHF.